This entry concerns a single T cell receptor (beta chain). The target antigen is unknown. The sample originates from a study of cytomegalovirus exposure and HLA in healthy donors. The study ran its PCR with 60 Vbeta and 13 Jbeta primers. In the original processing: The count from a later analysis was about 80 million unique TCR beta chains, 9 million to 12 million of them shared. Clones were read by immunoSEQ multiplex PCR, and TCRdb kept only the in-frame ones, dropping some. V and J calls and clone size are as listed in that table; D and trimming were resolved from the DNA. Of 130,000 or so clones detected, roughly 82% appear once; the ten largest clones hold about 1.5%. This CDR3 region has 14 residues. The germline V gene encodes CDR1 SGHDT and CDR2 YYEEEE. Trimming removed 4 bases from V and 4 bases from J; junction bases left unmatched: 6. Study outcomes and limitations: With DRB1 most and HLA-C fewest, TCR association rates differed between HLA loci in a later analysis.

The sequence derives from a woman in her late teens or twenties in good health and CMV-seronegative. What was sequenced was PBMCs. This sequence joins TRBV5-6 and TRBJ2-5; 8 bases align to TRBD1. CDR3 in DNA: TGTGCCAGCAGCCGAGGACAGGGCGGAGAGACCCAGTACTTC. Amino acids: CASSRGQGGETQYF.